The clone carrying this T cell receptor beta chain was found many times. The antigen is not known. The sample belongs to a study of response to subunit inactivated influenza vaccine. Findings and caveats of the study: The authors offered the suggestion that each seasonal influenza vaccination recruits few new T cells.

Each CDR3 protein is one row after TCRdb ran MiXCR on the RT-PCR reads. The sample lists 800,000 or so distinct CDR3 sequences, about 20% occurring once. This CDR3 contains 15 residues. The J segment lost 4 bases and the V segment lost 2 bases, leaving 3 bases of the junction unmatched. Material: PBMCs from blood, obtained 4 to 6 days after vaccination. This receptor was identified in a man between 50 and 59 years old who received an inactivated influenza vaccine. The V call is TRBV12-3 or TRBV12-4, the J call TRBJ1-5, with 9 bases that match TRBD1. For the CDR3, the DNA is TGTGCCAGCAGTTTAATGGGACAGGGTAATCAGCCCCAGCATTTT. This encodes CASSLMGQGNQPQHF.